This record covers a single T cell receptor (beta chain). Antigen: not known. The assay was immunoSEQ multiplex PCR, and TCRdb's table has in-frame clones only and misses some. The sample lists more than 150,000 clones; 65% to 85% were seen once. The sample comes from a study of cytomegalovirus exposure and HLA in healthy donors. Study-wide background: It was reported in a later analysis that the same platform had been used for the roughly 110 validation repertoires as for the approximately 670 first-cohort repertoires.

CDR1 and CDR2 (germline): MGHDK, SYGVNS. The CDR3 loop spans 15 amino acids. V was pared by 6 bases and J by 4 bases, with 9 bases of the junction left unmatched. Study conclusions and caveats: The classifier reportedly diagnosed cytomegalovirus status with high sensitivity and specificity. Over 150 TCR beta chains were listed as cytomegalovirus-associated. The authors confirmed in vitro that a few CMV-associated chains were specific for CMV antigens.

The source material was PBMCs. The chain joins TRBV25-1 to TRBJ2-1; TRBD2 aligns across 7 bases. The clonotype comes from a woman between 18 and 30 years old in good health and CMV-seropositive. This CDR3 reads CASRRQGGNYNEQFF. The CDR3 region has the DNA TGTGCCAGCAGGAGGCAGGGAGGGAATTACAATGAGCAGTTCTTC.